Below, one T cell receptor beta chain is given with its context. The antigen is unknown. The data originate from a study of T cells in tuberculosis. Study background: This South African cohort compared adolescents with or without latent tuberculosis against adults with active tuberculosis.

Tuberculin skin test and IGRA determined adolescents' latent tuberculosis status at entry. Each donor contributed 85,000 to 100,000 T cells on average, unsorted. Study findings and constraints: A GMM-specific repertoire classifier reached roughly 90% accuracy, AUROC more than 0.8.

V was pared by 1 base and J by 0 bases, with 18 bases between. Germline V CDR1 and CDR2: SEHNR, FQNEAQ (reference sequence). The CDR3 has 18 amino acids. Sequencing used immunoSEQ multiplex PCR; TCRdb keeps in-frame clones, though not all of them. The table lists 30,000 to 35,000 clones, 91% of them singletons. The J gene is TRBJ1-2, the V gene TRBV7-9; no definite D call. The source is a donor aged 5-35 years with latent tuberculosis or without tuberculosis infection. Material: PBMCs. The chain's CDR3 is CASSLGPGRKYANYGYTF. The CDR3 nucleotides read TGTGCCAGCAGCTTAGGGCCGGGAAGGAAGTATGCTAACTATGGCTACACCTTC.